Following are 6 T cell receptor beta chains from one sample sequenced in a study of blood T cell repertoires in COVID-19. Repertoires were generated with immunoSEQ multiplex PCR, while TCRdb's copy carries only in-frame clones and drops some. The sample lists 50,000 to 55,000 clones, over 75% seen once, with 6% to 7% in the top ten. The sample taken for sequencing was peripheral blood. The receptors derive from a man in his fifties or sixties with active COVID-19.

The rearrangement links TRBV19 to TRBJ2-5, with D possibly being TRBD2 (5 bases). Germline lookup yields CDR1 LNHDA and CDR2 SQIVND (reference sequence). V was clipped by 3 bases and J by 4 bases, with 9 bases between them. This CDR3 is built from 13 residues. The CDR3 region has the DNA TGTGCCAGTAGTATTATAGGAGGAGAGACCCAGTACTTC. It specifies CASSIIGGETQYF.

J is TRBJ2-5 and V is TRBV19; D is ambiguous. Germline assignment: CDR1 LNHDA and CDR2 SQIVND (reference sequence). The CDR3 is 15 residues long. V was trimmed by 5 bases and J by 3 bases, leaving 16 bases between them. The CDR3 DNA reads as TGTGCCAGTAGTGTGTTCGCGCTTGGTAAAGAGACCCAGTACTTC. Protein product: CASSVFALGKETQYF.

This clone was recorded a few times. The chain combines TRBV2 with TRBJ1-5; 7 bases fit TRBD1. This CDR3 has 13 amino acids. V was clipped by 9 bases and J by 6 bases; unmatched bases: 8. Germline V gene lookup returns CDR1 SNHLY and CDR2 FYNNEI. The CDR3, as DNA: TGTGCCAGTCGACAGGGTAACCCTCAGCCCCAGCATTTT. Translated, it gives CASRQGNPQPQHF.

The genes are TRBV2 and TRBJ1-5; the match to TRBD1 covers 7 bases. The CDR3 runs 15 residues. V trimming: 4 bases; J trimming: 2 bases; junction bases outside the gene matches: 5. Germline CDR1 reads SNHLY; CDR2 reads FYNNEI. The CDR3 DNA reads as TGTGCCAGCAGTGTAGGGGGACAGCGCAATCAGCCCCAGCATTTT. It specifies CASSVGGQRNQPQHF.

This clone was seen only once. The chain uses TRBV18 and TRBJ1-4; D remains ambiguous. The germline CDR1 and CDR2 sequences are KGHSH and LQKENI. V gave up 8 bases and J gave up 0 bases, with 7 bases separating them. The CDR3 covers 13 residues. Here the CDR3 reads CASLRSTNEKLFF. The CDR3 nucleotides are TGTGCCAGCCTACGGTCAACTAATGAAAAACTGTTTTTT.

J is TRBJ2-4 and V is TRBV21-1; the table names TRBD2, a call not compared with the DNA. TRBV21-1 corresponds to a pseudogene. The CDR3 consists of 16 residues. The CDR3 sequence: CASSPLVAGGRNIQYF. In nucleotides, the CDR3 is TGTGCCAGCAGTCCCCTGGTGGCGGGGGGGCGGAACATTCAGTACTTC.